These 28 T cell receptor beta chains originate from one sample sequenced in a study of blood T cell repertoires in COVID-19. Profiled with immunoSEQ multiplex PCR; TCRdb holds only in-frame clones, not every one. This table holds around 140,000 clones, about 90% found once. The sequenced sample was peripheral blood. These receptors were obtained from a woman aged 45-65 years with acute or convalescent COVID-19.

This clone was seen just once. The CDR3 region is CASSIHTGTDSNQPQHF. The DNA of the CDR3 is TGTGCCAGTAGTATCCACACCGGGACAGATAGCAATCAGCCCCAGCATTTT. The chain links TRBV19 to TRBJ1-5; 7 nucleotides align to TRBD1. The CDR3 has 17 residues. V lost 3 bases, J lost 0 bases, and 8 bases stayed unmatched. CDR1 and CDR2 (germline): LNHDA, SQIVND (reference sequence).

The chain uses TRBV24-1 and TRBJ2-1; a possible D gene is TRBD2 (7 bases). V lost 4 bases to trimming and J lost 0 bases, with 18 bases between them. The CDR3 covers 18 residues. Germline loops: CDR1 KGHDR, CDR2 SFDVKD. CDR3 sequence: CATSDLRGRGSSYNEQFF. DNA for the CDR3: TGTGCCACCAGTGACCTCCGGGGGCGGGGGAGCTCCTACAATGAGCAGTTCTTC.

The chain has TRBV14 and TRBJ1-5; possibly TRBD1 for D (5 bases). Trimming left V 2 bases short and J 10 bases short, with 9 bases between. Germline-derived CDR1 and CDR2 are SGHDN and FVKESK. This CDR3 region has 12 residues. In nucleotides, the CDR3 is TGTGCCAGCAGCCAACAGGGTGGACCCCAGCATTTT. Translation: CASSQQGGPQHF.

J is TRBJ1-1 and V is TRBV7-9, with 10 positions matching TRBD1. CDR3 size: 14 residues. V gave up 5 bases and J gave up 6 bases; unmatched junction bases: 6. CDR1 is SEHNR and CDR2 is FQNEAQ in the germline V gene (reference sequence). The CDR3 DNA sequence: TGTGCCAGCAGCACGGGACAGGGGATGGCTGAAGCTTTCTTT. Protein sequence: CASSTGQGMAEAFF.

The chain couples TRBV7-9 to TRBJ1-4; D not resolved. Germline-derived CDR1 and CDR2 are SEHNR and FQNEAQ (reference sequence). The CDR3 sequence is 16 residues long. Deletions cut 5 bases from V and 0 bases from J, with 13 bases between. CDR3 sequence (DNA): TGTGCCAGCAGCCCGACGGGGATGGCAACTAATGAAAAACTGTTTTTT. Its translation is CASSPTGMATNEKLFF.

The chain has TRBV14 and TRBJ2-5; TRBD1 is a possible D gene (6 bases). Deletions cut 1 base from V and 2 bases from J, with 20 bases between. Germline V gene lookup returns CDR1 SGHDN and CDR2 FVKESK. The CDR3 runs 18 residues. CDR3 DNA: TGTGCCAGCAGCCAAGCTTCCGGACAGTCCCGTGCTCAAGAGACCCAGTACTTC. It specifies CASSQASGQSRAQETQYF. Supplemented by reference TRBV14 and TRBJ2-5, the full variable domain reads EAGVTQFPSHSVIEKGQTVTLRCDPISGHDNLYWYRRVMGKEIKFLLHFVKESKQDESGMPNNRFLAERTGGTYSTLKVQPAELEDSGVYFCASSQASGQSRAQETQYFGPGTRLLVL.

The J gene is TRBJ1-1, the V gene TRBV12-3 or TRBV12-4; tentatively, D is TRBD1 (5 bases). Trimming removed 5 bases from V and 11 bases from J, with 12 bases in between. CDR3 length: 11 residues. CDR3 coding DNA: TGTGCCAGCAGTGAGCGGGACTTGGCTTTCTTT. Translated, it gives CASSERDLAFF.

The chain recombines TRBV19 with TRBJ2-1; 7 bases line up with TRBD2. This CDR3 comprises 15 residues. In germline, CDR1 is LNHDA, CDR2 SQIVND (reference sequence). Trimming cost V 3 bases and J 0 bases; bases outside gene matches: 2. CDR3 sequence reads: CASSISGPSYNEQFF. Written as DNA, the CDR3 is TGTGCCAGTAGTATTAGCGGGCCCTCCTACAATGAGCAGTTCTTC.

The V gene is TRBV9, the J gene TRBJ2-7; TRBD1 agrees at 7 bases. Germline V gene sequence: CDR1 SGDLS, CDR2 YYNGEE. The junction had 6 bases not matched to a gene; V was cut back by 0 bases and J by 6 bases. The CDR3 length is 14 residues. The CDR3 region is CASSVEGAGGEQYF. The CDR3 nucleotides are TGTGCCAGCAGCGTAGAGGGGGCTGGGGGCGAGCAGTACTTC.

The chain uses TRBV30 and TRBJ1-5; D might be TRBD1 (5 bases). The CDR3 sequence is 18 residues long. V was cut by 4 bases and J by 2 bases, with 24 bases left in between. Germline-derived CDR1 and CDR2 are GTSNPN and SVGIG (reference sequence). CDR3 in amino acids: CAWTPRGGGVVGNQPQHF. The CDR3 DNA reads TGTGCCTGGACGCCTCGGGGGGGAGGGGTGGTAGGCAATCAGCCCCAGCATTTT.

The chain combines TRBV5-1 with TRBJ1-6; 12 bases fit TRBD1. The trim removed 4 bases at V and 8 bases at J, leaving 4 bases unmatched. This CDR3 comprises 15 residues. The germline gives CDR1 SGHRS, CDR2 YFSETQ. CDR3 amino acids: CASSVGQGADSPLHF. CDR3 sequence (DNA): TGCGCCAGCAGCGTGGGACAGGGGGCGGATTCACCCCTCCACTTT.

The chain combines TRBV14 with TRBJ1-2; TRBD1 matches 7 bases. Germline V gene lookup returns CDR1 SGHDN and CDR2 FVKESK. V lost 8 bases and J lost 2; bases outside the gene matches: 5. The CDR3 contains 13 residues. The CDR3 protein is CASAQGQNYGYTF. In nucleotides, the CDR3 is TGTGCCAGCGCCCAGGGACAGAACTATGGCTACACCTTC. Supplemented by reference TRBV14 and TRBJ1-2, the full variable domain reads EAGVTQFPSHSVIEKGQTVTLRCDPISGHDNLYWYRRVMGKEIKFLLHFVKESKQDESGMPNNRFLAERTGGTYSTLKVQPAELEDSGVYFCASAQGQNYGYTFGSGTRLTVV.

CDR3 in amino acids: CASNWDRGTEAFF. Here the CDR3 DNA reads TGTGCCAGTAATTGGGACAGGGGTACTGAAGCTTTCTTT. V gene TRBV19 combines with J gene TRBJ1-1; 10 positions agree with TRBD1. The germline gives CDR1 LNHDA, CDR2 SQIVND (reference sequence). The CDR3 contains 13 residues. Germline trimming cut 7 bases from V and 5 bases from J; bases unmatched to any gene: 4.

The V and J genes are TRBV7-3 and TRBJ1-6, with TRBD1 identical over 8 bases. Per germline, CDR1 SGHTA and CDR2 FQGTGA. This CDR3 contains 14 residues. Trimming removed 4 bases from V and 7 bases from J; junction bases left unmatched: 3. CDR3 in DNA: TGTGCCAGCAGCTCGACAGGGGTCAATTCACCCCTCCACTTT. This codes for CASSSTGVNSPLHF. Looking up the rest from reference TRBV7-3 and TRBJ1-6 gives the full variable domain: GAGVSQTPSNKVTEKGKYVELRCDPISGHTALYWYRQSLGQGPEFLIYFQGTGAADDSGLPNDRFFAVRPEGSVSTLKIQRTERGDSAVYLCASSSTGVNSPLHFGNGTRLTVT.

The chain employs TRBV28 and TRBJ1-6; TRBD1 aligns across 7 bases. In germline, CDR1 is MDHEN, CDR2 SYDVKM. The CDR3 sequence is 15 residues long. Germline trimming cut 6 bases from V and 4 bases from J; bases unmatched to any gene: 6. The CDR3 sequence is CASRPGTEYNSPLHF. For the CDR3, the DNA is TGTGCCAGCAGGCCTGGGACAGAGTATAATTCACCCCTCCACTTT. The complete variable domain, with remaining parts taken from reference TRBV28 and TRBJ1-6, reads DVKVTQSSRYLVKRTGEKVFLECVQDMDHENMFWYRQDPGLGLRLIYFSYDVKMKEKGDIPEGYSVSREKKERFSLILESASTNQTSMYLCASRPGTEYNSPLHFGNGTRLTVT.

V and J are TRBV12-3 or TRBV12-4 and TRBJ1-2, with D perhaps matching TRBD1 (5 bases). Trimming left V 7 bases short and J 3 bases short, with 9 bases between. This CDR3 comprises 12 residues. CDR3 DNA: TGTGCCAGCACGGCAGGGTACTATGGCTACACCTTC. As protein: CASTAGYYGYTF.

This sequence joins TRBV7-9 and TRBJ1-6; D might be TRBD1 (5 bases). From germline, CDR1 is SEHNR and CDR2 FQNEAQ (reference sequence). This CDR3 has 18 amino acids. The V end was cut by 6 bases, the J end by 0 bases, with 18 bases between. CDR3 residues: CASSTGSLGVSYNSPLHF. In nucleotides, the CDR3 is TGTGCCAGCAGTACCGGGAGCCTAGGGGTCTCCTATAATTCACCCCTCCACTTT. Using reference TRBV7-9 and TRBJ1-6 for the parts outside the CDR3, the full variable domain is DTGVSQNPRHKITKRGQNVTFRCDPISEHNRLYWYRQTLGQGPEFLTYFQNEAQLEKSRLLSDRFSAERPKGSFSTLEIQRTEQGDSAMYLCASSTGSLGVSYNSPLHFGNGTRLTVT.

This clone was counted between two and nine times. V usage is TRBV11-2 and J usage is TRBJ2-5; 7 nucleotides align to TRBD2. Germline V CDR1 and CDR2: SGHAT, FQNNGV. V shed 1 base and J 2 bases; nucleotides not matched to a gene: 4. This CDR3 is 15 amino acids long. The CDR3 DNA follows: TGTGCCAGCAGCTTAGCGGGGACTACTCAAGAGACCCAGTACTTC. This codes for CASSLAGTTQETQYF.

This clone appeared a few times. CDR3 loop: CASSHRRQQFEKLFF. CDR3 DNA sequence: TGTGCCAGCAGCCACCGGAGACAGCAATTTGAAAAACTGTTTTTT. The rearrangement uses TRBV14 and TRBJ1-4; possible D gene TRBD1, 5 bases. The CDR3 totals 15 residues. Germline V gene data show CDR1 as SGHDN and CDR2 as FVKESK. V lost 3 bases to trimming and J lost 7 bases, with 15 bases between them.

This sequence joins TRBV10-3 and TRBJ1-2, with D maybe TRBD1 (5 bases). Per the germline V gene, CDR1 is ENHRY and CDR2 is SYGVKD. V dropped 7 bases and J dropped 4 bases, with 10 bases sitting between them. This CDR3 spans 12 amino acids. CDR3 region: CAITSTVYGYTF. CDR3 coding DNA: TGTGCCATCACCTCGACAGTCTATGGCTACACCTTC.

The chain combines TRBV11-3 with TRBJ2-2, with D unresolved. This CDR3 comprises 16 residues. V was clipped by 0 bases and J by 4 bases, with 12 bases between them. Germline V gene data show CDR1 as SGHNT and CDR2 as YENEEA. This chain's CDR3 is CASSLEPQVFTGELFF. The DNA of the CDR3 is TGTGCCAGCAGCTTAGAGCCTCAGGTGTTCACCGGGGAGCTGTTTTTT.

The chain employs TRBV10-1 and TRBJ2-1; 14 bases agree with TRBD2. The CDR3 is made up of 19 amino acids. CDR1 is WNHNN, CDR2 SYGVQD, per germline (reference sequence). Unmatched junction bases numbered 15, after V lost 7 bases and J lost 4 bases. DNA of the CDR3: TGCGCCAGCACCGGACTAGCGGGAGGCCCGAATTGGGGATACAATGAGCAGTTCTTC. Translation: CASTGLAGGPNWGYNEQFF.

A single count supports this clone. This sequence joins TRBV5-1 and TRBJ2-1; tentatively, D is TRBD2 (5 bases). The CDR3 is made up of 15 amino acids. Germline V CDR1 and CDR2: SGHRS, YFSETQ. V lost 0 bases to trimming and J lost 3 bases, with 10 bases between them. This CDR3 is CASSLEADYYNEQFF. The CDR3 DNA follows: TGCGCCAGCAGCTTGGAAGCGGATTACTACAATGAGCAGTTCTTC.

As to this clone: Distinct nucleotide sequences in the sample also encode this CDR3. This sequence joins TRBV12-3 or TRBV12-4 and TRBJ1-1; no definite D call. The CDR3 runs 13 residues. V lost 1 base to trimming and J lost 1 base, with 4 bases between them. DNA for the CDR3: TGTGCCAGCAGTTTAGGACAGAACACTGAAGCTTTCTTT. Translated: CASSLGQNTEAFF.

This clone was counted a few times. Other DNA sequences in this specimen translate into the identical CDR3. The chain links TRBV30 to TRBJ1-1; weak D call: TRBD1 (5 bases). The germline V gene has CDR1 GTSNPN and CDR2 SVGIG (reference sequence). The CDR3 contains 13 residues. V was trimmed by 1 base and J by 0 bases, leaving 6 bases between them. This CDR3 is CAWSGQMNTEAFF. The CDR3 region has the DNA TGTGCCTGGAGTGGACAGATGAACACTGAAGCTTTCTTT.

The chain employs TRBV5-1 and TRBJ2-7; D may be TRBD1 (5 bases). In germline, CDR1 is SGHRS, CDR2 YFSETQ. CDR3 length: 13 residues. V gave up 2 bases and J gave up 6 bases, with 12 bases separating them. As DNA, the CDR3 is TGCGCCAGCAGCTTCGGGCAGGGCGGCGAGCAGTACTTC. Its translation: CASSFGQGGEQYF.

V usage is TRBV25-1 and J usage is TRBJ2-2; tentative D call: TRBD1 (5 bases). Germline CDR1 reads MGHDK; CDR2 reads SYGVNS. V was pared by 3 bases and J by 4 bases, with 9 bases between. The length of the CDR3 is 14 residues. The CDR3 DNA follows: TGTGCCAGCAGTGAGCAAGGGGCCACCGGGGAGCTGTTTTTT. Amino acids: CASSEQGATGELFF.

This chain uses TRBV2 with TRBJ2-1; 13 positions agree with TRBD2. Germline CDR1 SNHLY, CDR2 FYNNEI. V lost 6 bases and J lost 0; bases outside the gene matches: 8. The length of the CDR3 is 18 residues. CDR3: CASRQLAGGPRSYNEQFF. The CDR3 coding sequence is TGTGCCAGCAGACAACTAGCGGGAGGGCCCCGCTCCTACAATGAGCAGTTCTTC. The entire variable domain, with the rest obtained from reference TRBV2 and TRBJ2-1, is as follows: EPEVTQTPSHQVTQMGQEVILRCVPISNHLYFYWYRQILGQKVEFLVSFYNNEISEKSEIFDDQFSVERPDGSNFTLKIRSTKLEDSAMYFCASRQLAGGPRSYNEQFFGPGTRLTVL.